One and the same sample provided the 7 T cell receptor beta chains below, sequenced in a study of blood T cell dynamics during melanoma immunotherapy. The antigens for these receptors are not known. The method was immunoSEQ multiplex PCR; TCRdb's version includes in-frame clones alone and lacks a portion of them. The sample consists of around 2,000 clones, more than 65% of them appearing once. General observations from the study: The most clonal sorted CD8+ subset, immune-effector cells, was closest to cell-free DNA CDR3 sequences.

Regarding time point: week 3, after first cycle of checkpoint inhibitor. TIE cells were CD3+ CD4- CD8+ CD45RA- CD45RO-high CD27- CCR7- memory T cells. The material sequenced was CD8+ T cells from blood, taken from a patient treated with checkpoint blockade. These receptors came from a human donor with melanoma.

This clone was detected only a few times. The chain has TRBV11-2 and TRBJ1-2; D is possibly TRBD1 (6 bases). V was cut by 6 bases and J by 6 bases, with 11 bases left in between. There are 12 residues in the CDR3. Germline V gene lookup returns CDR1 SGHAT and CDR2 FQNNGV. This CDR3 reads CASSLTGNGYTF. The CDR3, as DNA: TGTGCCAGCAGTTTAACAGGGAATGGCTACACCTTC.

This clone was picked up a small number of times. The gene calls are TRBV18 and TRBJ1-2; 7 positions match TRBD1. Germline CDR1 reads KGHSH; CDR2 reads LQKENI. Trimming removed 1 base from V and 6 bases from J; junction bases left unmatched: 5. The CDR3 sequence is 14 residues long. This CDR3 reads CASSPQAGQHGYTF. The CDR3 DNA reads TGTGCCAGCTCACCACAGGCGGGACAGCATGGCTACACCTTC.

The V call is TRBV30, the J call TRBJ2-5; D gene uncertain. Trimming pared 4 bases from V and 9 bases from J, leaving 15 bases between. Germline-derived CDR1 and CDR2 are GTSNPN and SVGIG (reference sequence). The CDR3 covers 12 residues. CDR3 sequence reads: CAWIRSAEAQYF. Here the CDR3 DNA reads TGTGCCTGGATCCGATCCGCTGAGGCCCAGTACTTC. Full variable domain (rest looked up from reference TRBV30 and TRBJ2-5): SQTIHQWPATLVQPVGSPLSLECTVEGTSNPNLYWYRQAAGRGLQLLFYSVGIGQISSEVPQNLSASRPQDRQFILSSKKLLLSDSGFYLCAWIRSAEAQYFGPGTRLLVL.

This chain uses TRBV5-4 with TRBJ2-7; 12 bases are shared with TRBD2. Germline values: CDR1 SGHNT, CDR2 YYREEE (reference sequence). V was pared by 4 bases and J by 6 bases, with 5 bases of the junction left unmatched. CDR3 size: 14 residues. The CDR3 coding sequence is TGTGCCAGCAGCGGCGGACTAGCGGGGAGCGAGCAGTACTTC. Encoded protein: CASSGGLAGSEQYF.

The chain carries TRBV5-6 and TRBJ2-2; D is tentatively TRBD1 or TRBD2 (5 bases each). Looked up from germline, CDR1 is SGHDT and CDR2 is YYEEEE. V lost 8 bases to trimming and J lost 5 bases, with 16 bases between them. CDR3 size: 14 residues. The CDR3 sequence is CASLPGPLTGELFF. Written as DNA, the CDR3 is TGTGCCAGTTTACCGGGGCCCTTGACCGGGGAGCTGTTTTTT.

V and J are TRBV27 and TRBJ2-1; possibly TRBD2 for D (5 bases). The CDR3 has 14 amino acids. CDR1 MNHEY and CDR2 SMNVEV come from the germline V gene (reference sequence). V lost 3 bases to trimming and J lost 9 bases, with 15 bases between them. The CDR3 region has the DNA TGTGCCAGCAGTTTCTTTGGGCTAGCCCGTGAGCAGTTCTTC. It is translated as CASSFFGLAREQFF.

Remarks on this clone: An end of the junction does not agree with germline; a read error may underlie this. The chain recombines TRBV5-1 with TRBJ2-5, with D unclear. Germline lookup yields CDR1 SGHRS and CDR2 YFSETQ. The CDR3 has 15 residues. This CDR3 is CAGSLESGVQETQYF. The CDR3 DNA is TGCGCCGGCAGCTTGGAGTCTGGAGTCCAAGAGACCCAGTACTTC.